The present entry profiles one TCR beta chain with its context. What it recognizes is unknown. Primers for the PCR totalled 60 Vbeta and 13 Jbeta. TCRdb's copy holds only in-frame clones and misses some; the assay was immunoSEQ multiplex PCR. This repertoire includes 87,000 or so clones. The sample is drawn from a study of cytomegalovirus exposure and HLA in healthy donors. V was clipped by 2 bases and J by 7 bases; unmatched bases: 13. This CDR3 has 18 residues. Looked up from germline, CDR1 is SGHVS and CDR2 is FQNEAQ. Study-wide points: V- and J-gene trimming of TCR beta was linked (in a later analysis) to a missense DCLRE1C variant. Later, an analysis showed that TCR beta chains associated with HLA were more clonally expanded than others that were equally common. Researchers counted 180 or so TCR beta chains as cytomegalovirus-associated.

Material: PBMCs. The TCR was taken from a man in his fifties in good health and CMV-seropositive. The V call is TRBV7-8, the J call TRBJ2-2; TRBD1 matches at 10 bases. The DNA of the CDR3 is TGTGCCAGCAGCTTACTCAGTATTCGACAGGGGGCTATCGGGGAGCTGTTTTTT. This gives the protein CASSLLSIRQGAIGELFF. Full variable domain (remainder filled in from reference TRBV7-8 and TRBJ2-2): GAGVSQSPRYKVAKRGQDVALRCDPISGHVSLFWYQQALGQGPEFLTYFQNEAQLDKSGLPSDRFFAERPEGSVSTLKIQRTQQEDSAVYLCASSLLSIRQGAIGELFFGEGSRLTVL.